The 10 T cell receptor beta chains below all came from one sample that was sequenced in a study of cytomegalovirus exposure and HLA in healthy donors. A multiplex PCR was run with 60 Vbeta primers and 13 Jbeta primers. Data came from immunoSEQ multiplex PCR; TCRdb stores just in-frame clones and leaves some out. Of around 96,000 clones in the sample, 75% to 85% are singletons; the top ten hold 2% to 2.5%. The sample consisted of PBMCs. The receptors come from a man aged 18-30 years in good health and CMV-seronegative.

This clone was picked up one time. The DNA for the CDR3 is TGTGCCAGCAGACCCCCGGGGGATATGGGAGAAAAACTGTTTTTT. Its protein is CASRPPGDMGEKLFF. The chain uses TRBV6-6 and TRBJ1-4, with D possibly matching TRBD1 (5 bases). Germline V gene sequence: CDR1 MNHNY, CDR2 SVGAGI (reference sequence). The V gene lost 6 bases and the J gene lost 8 bases, with 19 bases spanning the gap. The CDR3 is 15 amino acids.

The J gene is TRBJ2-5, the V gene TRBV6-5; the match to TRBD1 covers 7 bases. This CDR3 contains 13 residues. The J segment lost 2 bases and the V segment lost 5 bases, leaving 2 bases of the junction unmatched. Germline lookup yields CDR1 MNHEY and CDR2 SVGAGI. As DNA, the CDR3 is TGTGCCAGCAGTGACAGGGTGCAAGAGACCCAGTACTTC. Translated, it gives CASSDRVQETQYF.

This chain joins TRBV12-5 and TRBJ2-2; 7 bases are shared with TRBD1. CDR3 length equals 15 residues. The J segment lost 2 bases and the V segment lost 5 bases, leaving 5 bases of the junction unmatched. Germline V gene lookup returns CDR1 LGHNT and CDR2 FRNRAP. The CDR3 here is CASGDGTVNTGELFF. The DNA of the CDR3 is TGTGCTAGTGGTGATGGGACAGTAAACACCGGGGAGCTGTTTTTT.

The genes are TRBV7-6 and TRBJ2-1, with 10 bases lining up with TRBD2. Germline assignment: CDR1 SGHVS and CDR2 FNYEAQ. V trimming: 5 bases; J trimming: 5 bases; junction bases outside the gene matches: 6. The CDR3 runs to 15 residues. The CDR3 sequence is CASSPTSGENNEQFF. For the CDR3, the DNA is TGTGCCAGCAGCCCTACTAGCGGGGAAAACAATGAGCAGTTCTTC. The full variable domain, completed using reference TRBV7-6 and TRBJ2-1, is GAGVSQSPRYKVTKRGQDVALRCDPISGHVSLYWYRQALGQGPEFLTYFNYEAQQDKSGLPNDRFSAERPEGSISTLTIQRTEQRDSAMYRCASSPTSGENNEQFFGPGTRLTVL.

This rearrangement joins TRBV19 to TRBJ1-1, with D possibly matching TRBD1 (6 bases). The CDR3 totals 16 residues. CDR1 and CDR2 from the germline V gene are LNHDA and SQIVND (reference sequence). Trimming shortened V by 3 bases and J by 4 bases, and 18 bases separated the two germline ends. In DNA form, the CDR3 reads TGTGCCAGTAGTATTGCAACCAGGGGAAGGGGCACTGAAGCTTTCTTT. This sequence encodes CASSIATRGRGTEAFF.

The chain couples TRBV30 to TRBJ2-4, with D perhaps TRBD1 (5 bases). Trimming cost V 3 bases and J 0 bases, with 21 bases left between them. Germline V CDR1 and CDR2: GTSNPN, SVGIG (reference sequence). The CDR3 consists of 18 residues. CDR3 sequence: CAWSETVYPSLAKNIQYF. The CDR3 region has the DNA TGTGCCTGGAGCGAGACAGTTTACCCGTCTCTAGCCAAAAACATTCAGTACTTC.

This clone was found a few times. DNA of the CDR3: TGTGCCAGCAGTCGGACAGGGGTGAACGAGCAGTACTTC. Translating gives CASSRTGVNEQYF. The chain couples TRBV7-9 to TRBJ2-7, with 9 bases that match TRBD1. Germline V gene data show CDR1 as SEHNR and CDR2 as FQNEAQ (reference sequence). The CDR3 is 13 residues long. V dropped 6 bases and J dropped 5; count of bases not matched to a gene: 5.

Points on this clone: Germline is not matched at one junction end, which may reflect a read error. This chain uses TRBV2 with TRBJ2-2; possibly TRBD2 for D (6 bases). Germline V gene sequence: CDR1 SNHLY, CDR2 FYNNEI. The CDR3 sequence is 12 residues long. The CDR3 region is CASRGWSGGLFF. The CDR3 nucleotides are TGTGCCAGCCGAGGGTGGTCCGGGGGGCTGTTTTTT.

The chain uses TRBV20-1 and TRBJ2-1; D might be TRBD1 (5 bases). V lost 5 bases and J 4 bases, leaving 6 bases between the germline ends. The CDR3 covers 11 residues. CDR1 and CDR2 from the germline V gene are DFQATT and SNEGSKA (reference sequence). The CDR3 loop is CSAYRYNEQFF. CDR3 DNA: TGCAGTGCTTACAGGTACAATGAGCAGTTCTTC.

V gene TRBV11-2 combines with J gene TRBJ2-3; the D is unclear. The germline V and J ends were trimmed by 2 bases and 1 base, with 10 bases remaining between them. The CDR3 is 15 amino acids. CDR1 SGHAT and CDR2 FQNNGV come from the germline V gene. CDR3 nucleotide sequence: TGTGCCAGCAGCTTACAACGGGTGGGCACAGATACGCAGTATTTT. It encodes CASSLQRVGTDTQYF. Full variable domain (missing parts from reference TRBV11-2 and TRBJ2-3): EAGVAQSPRYKIIEKRQSVAFWCNPISGHATLYWYQQILGQGPKLLIQFQNNGVVDDSQLPKDRFSAERLKGVDSTLKIQPAKLEDSAVYLCASSLQRVGTDTQYFGPGTRLTVL.